Below, one TCR beta chain is given with its context. Its target is unknown. The sample is drawn from a study of vaccination effects on CD4 cells after COVID-19. Assay: immunoSEQ multiplex PCR; the TCRdb copy retains only in-frame clones and omits some. The data show tens of thousands of clones, about 72% seen once. The CDR3 covers 16 residues. V lost 1 base and J lost 6; bases outside the gene matches: 10. The germline CDR1 and CDR2 sequences are LNHNV and YYDKDF (reference sequence). Prior to sequencing, the ViraFEST assay stimulated PBMC with viral peptide pools, which expanded the antigen-specific CD4+ T cells. With about 9 days of culture completed, CD4+ T cells were isolated. Each vaccine recipient was nucleocapsid antibody negative and had no prior SARS-CoV-2 infection. Researchers swapped half the medium for IL-2 medium on both days 3 and 7.

Source: CD4+ T cells from PBMCs cultured with HCoV-NL63 spike peptides, taken before COVID-19 vaccination. This sequence joins TRBV15 and TRBJ1-2; 8 nucleotides match TRBD1. The origin of this receptor is a human donor who received a COVID-19 vaccine. CDR3: CATSRALGQGVNGYTF. The CDR3 DNA reads as TGTGCCACCAGCAGAGCCCTCGGACAGGGTGTAAATGGCTACACCTTC.